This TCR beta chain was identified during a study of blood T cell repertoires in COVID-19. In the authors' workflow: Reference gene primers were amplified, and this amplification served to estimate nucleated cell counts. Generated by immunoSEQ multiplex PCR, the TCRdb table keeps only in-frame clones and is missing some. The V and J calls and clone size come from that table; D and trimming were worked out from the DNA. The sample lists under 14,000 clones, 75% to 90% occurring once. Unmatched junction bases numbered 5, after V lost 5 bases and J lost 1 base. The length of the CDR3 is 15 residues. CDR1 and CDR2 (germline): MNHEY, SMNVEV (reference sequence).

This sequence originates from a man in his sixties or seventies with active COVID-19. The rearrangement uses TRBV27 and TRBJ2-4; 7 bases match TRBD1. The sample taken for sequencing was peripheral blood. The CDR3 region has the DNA TGTGCCAGCAGTCTCGGGACAGCGGCCAAAAACATTCAGTACTTC. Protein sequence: CASSLGTAAKNIQYF.